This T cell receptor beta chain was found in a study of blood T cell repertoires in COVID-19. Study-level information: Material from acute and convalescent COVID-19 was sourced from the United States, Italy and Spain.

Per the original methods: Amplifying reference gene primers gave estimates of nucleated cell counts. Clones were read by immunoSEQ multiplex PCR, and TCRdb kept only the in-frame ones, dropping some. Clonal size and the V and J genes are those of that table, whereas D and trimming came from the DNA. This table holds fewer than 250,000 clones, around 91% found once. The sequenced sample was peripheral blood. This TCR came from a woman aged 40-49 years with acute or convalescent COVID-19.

This chain's CDR3 is CATSDSGLAGITDTQYF. For the CDR3, the DNA is TGTGCCACCAGTGACTCAGGACTAGCGGGGATCACAGATACGCAGTATTTT. This rearrangement joins TRBV24-1 to TRBJ2-3, with TRBD2 matching over 12 bases. CDR3 length: 17 amino acids. Germline lookup yields CDR1 KGHDR and CDR2 SFDVKD. J gave up 2 bases and V 4 bases, and 6 bases lay outside the gene matches.